This entry describes one T cell receptor (beta chain). The junction and the germline gene differ at one end; a read error may be behind it. The germline V gene has CDR1 LNHDA and CDR2 SQIVND (reference sequence). The CDR3 runs 14 residues. This specimen comes from a study of blood T cell repertoires in COVID-19. Study-level background: Nucleic acid was either cDNA or gDNA, and it came from T cells, B-cell-depleted T cells, or PBMCs.

As processed by the authors: Cell counts per sample came from amplifying reference gene primers. Clones were read by immunoSEQ multiplex PCR, and TCRdb kept only the in-frame ones, dropping some. D and trimming were read from the DNA, whereas the V and J calls and clone size are those reported in that table. The sample holds about 270,000 clones, about nine tenths seen once. V gene TRBV19 combines with J gene TRBJ1-5; D perhaps matches TRBD1 (6 bases). This receptor was identified in a man aged 40-55 years with active or convalescent COVID-19. Sequencing was done on a sample of peripheral blood. The CDR3 loop is CASSITTDRYGASF. The CDR3 DNA is TGTGCCAGTAGTATAACCACTGACAGGTACGGCGCGTCTTTT.